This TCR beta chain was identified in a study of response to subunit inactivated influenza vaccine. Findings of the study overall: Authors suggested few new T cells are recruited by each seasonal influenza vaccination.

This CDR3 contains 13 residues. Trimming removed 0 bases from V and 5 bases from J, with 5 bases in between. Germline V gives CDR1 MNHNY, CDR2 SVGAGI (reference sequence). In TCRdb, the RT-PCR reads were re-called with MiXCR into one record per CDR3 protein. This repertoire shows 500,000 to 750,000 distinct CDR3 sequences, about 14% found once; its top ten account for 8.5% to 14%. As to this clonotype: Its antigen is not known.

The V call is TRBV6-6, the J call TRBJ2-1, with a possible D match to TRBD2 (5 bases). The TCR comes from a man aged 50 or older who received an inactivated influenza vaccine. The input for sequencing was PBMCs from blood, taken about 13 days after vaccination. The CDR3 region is CASSYSGDNEQFF. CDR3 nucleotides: TGTGCCAGCAGTTACTCGGGAGACAATGAGCAGTTCTTC.